This is a list of T cell receptor beta chains from one sample in a study of blood T cell repertoires in COVID-19. Using immunoSEQ multiplex PCR, the repertoire was profiled, and TCRdb retains in-frame clones only, with some absent. The table includes some 150,000 clones, roughly 90% detected once. Specimen: peripheral blood. Receptors originate from a woman in her sixties with active or convalescent COVID-19. CDR3s include the opening cysteine and the closing phenylalanine or tryptophan. A D gene is named only where the DNA matches it firmly. Expanded clones get a size class; other rows say once, few or many, or leave the size out.

size: NA
D: TRBD1
V: TRBV18
J: TRBJ1-2
CDR3: CASSPPMRGPEPPNYGYTF

size: NA
D: NA
V: TRBV3-1/TRBV3-2
J: TRBJ1-2
CDR3: CASSQEGWRGGGYTF

size: NA
D: TRBD2
V: TRBV11-2
J: TRBJ2-4
CDR3: CASSLPTGGGSKNIQYF

size: NA
D: NA
V: TRBV2
J: TRBJ1-6
CDR3: CASLQGSHSPLHF

size: NA
D: NA
V: TRBV14
J: TRBJ2-1
CDR3: CASSQVLANEQFF

size: NA
D: TRBD2
V: TRBV11-2
J: TRBJ2-1
CDR3: CASVGEGVEQFF

size: NA
D: TRBD1
V: TRBV3-1/TRBV3-2
J: TRBJ1-2
CDR3: CASSQRYRQGRYTF

size: NA
D: TRBD1
V: TRBV7-2
J: TRBJ2-7
CDR3: CASRTWTGTISYEQYF

size: NA
D: NA
V: TRBV14
J: TRBJ2-7
CDR3: CASSQDRGTFYEQYF

size: NA
D: TRBD2
V: TRBV7-9
J: TRBJ2-7
CDR3: CASSLGGGTYEQYF

size: NA
D: NA
V: TRBV4-3
J: TRBJ2-3
CDR3: CASSGWRSDTQYF

size: NA
D: NA
V: TRBV7-8
J: TRBJ2-7
CDR3: CASSLDISSYEQYF

size: NA
D: TRBD2
V: TRBV5-1
J: TRBJ2-1
CDR3: CASSLETSGGAYNEQFF

size: NA
D: NA
V: TRBV21-1
J: TRBJ2-7
CDR3: CASSRDREEKVGYEQYF

size: NA
D: NA
V: TRBV2
J: TRBJ1-2
CDR3: CASSNEQAYGYTF

size: NA
D: NA
V: TRBV15
J: TRBJ1-2
CDR3: CATSRQSNYGYTF

size: once
D: TRBD1
V: TRBV19
J: TRBJ2-2
CDR3: CASSMGTGGLSGELFF

size: NA
D: NA
V: TRBV5-5
J: TRBJ1-2
CDR3: CASSPSGDYGYTF

size: NA
D: NA
V: TRBV10-3
J: TRBJ1-3
CDR3: CAISEVDSSGNTIYF

size: few
D: NA
V: TRBV12-3/TRBV12-4
J: TRBJ2-3
CDR3: CASSALADTQYF

size: NA
D: NA
V: TRBV6-5
J: TRBJ1-6
CDR3: CASSYSSGLAQTPLHF

size: NA
D: NA
V: TRBV7-3
J: TRBJ2-1
CDR3: CASSLSGNEQFF

size: NA
D: TRBD1
V: TRBV11-2
J: TRBJ1-1
CDR3: CASSLTGGFSEAFF

size: NA
D: NA
V: TRBV4-1
J: TRBJ2-2
CDR3: CASSQAWGANTGELFF

size: NA
D: TRBD1
V: TRBV7-6
J: TRBJ1-5
CDR3: CASSSGQGSNQPQHF

size: NA
D: TRBD1
V: TRBV10-1
J: TRBJ1-6
CDR3: CASSESPPWTGYEANSPLHF

size: NA
D: NA
V: TRBV19
J: TRBJ1-2
CDR3: CASSIPAREGRERGYTF

size: NA
D: NA
V: TRBV7-3
J: TRBJ1-6
CDR3: CANPGGDREKCGDSPLHF

size: NA
D: NA
V: TRBV14
J: TRBJ1-3
CDR3: CASSQYAGSGNTIYF

size: few
D: NA
V: TRBV6-1
J: TRBJ1-2
CDR3: CASSESAGYPNYGYTF

size: NA
D: TRBD1
V: TRBV4-3
J: TRBJ1-6
CDR3: CASSPTGGAGSPLHF

size: once
D: TRBD1
V: TRBV7-8
J: TRBJ1-2
CDR3: CASSKRTGDGYTF

size: NA
D: TRBD2
V: TRBV6-6
J: TRBJ2-5
CDR3: CASLTSGGETQYF

size: once
D: TRBD2
V: TRBV7-2
J: TRBJ2-5
CDR3: CASSRGSGGATQYF

size: few
D: NA
V: TRBV4-1
J: TRBJ1-3
CDR3: CASSPGQLSGNTIYF

size: NA
D: NA
V: TRBV19
J: TRBJ1-2
CDR3: CASSPWIGDAGAYGYTF

size: NA
D: NA
V: TRBV5-6
J: TRBJ2-3
CDR3: CASSLPADTQYF

size: NA
D: TRBD1
V: TRBV19
J: TRBJ2-7
CDR3: CASSDRGSYEQYF

size: NA
D: TRBD1
V: TRBV7-2
J: TRBJ1-2
CDR3: CASSLRSGGFDGYTF

size: NA
D: NA
V: TRBV24-1
J: TRBJ2-5
CDR3: CATSDSYQETQYF

size: NA
D: NA
V: TRBV21-1
J: TRBJ2-7
CDR3: CASSIPDRVGYF

size: NA
D: NA
V: TRBV3-1/TRBV3-2
J: TRBJ2-1
CDR3: CASSQGGEVYNEQFF

size: NA
D: NA
V: TRBV6-2/TRBV6-3
J: TRBJ2-2
CDR3: CASSDRGARTGELFF

size: once
D: TRBD1
V: TRBV9
J: TRBJ1-2
CDR3: CASSADGTANYGYTF

size: NA
D: NA
V: TRBV3-1/TRBV3-2
J: TRBJ1-2
CDR3: CASSQRFRTTVGFHGYTF

size: NA
D: NA
V: TRBV15
J: TRBJ1-3
CDR3: CATSRVTEGVGNTIYF

size: NA
D: NA
V: TRBV10-3
J: TRBJ1-1
CDR3: CAIKGGKGTEAFF

size: NA
D: TRBD1
V: TRBV13
J: TRBJ1-5
CDR3: CASSLDQGAQHF

size: NA
D: NA
V: TRBV19
J: TRBJ2-3
CDR3: CASSGLPAGSSRRDTQYF

size: NA
D: TRBD2
V: TRBV27
J: TRBJ2-7
CDR3: CASSLIAGGLYEQYF

size: NA
D: NA
V: TRBV19
J: TRBJ2-7
CDR3: CASSISSGYEQYF

size: NA
D: NA
V: TRBV6-5
J: TRBJ1-6
CDR3: CASSYGGATSPLHF

size: NA
D: NA
V: TRBV6-5
J: TRBJ2-5
CDR3: CASSDYLQETQYF

size: once
D: NA
V: TRBV6-1
J: TRBJ2-1
CDR3: CASSDGTPGEQFF

size: NA
D: NA
V: TRBV5-5
J: TRBJ2-4
CDR3: CASSWGDREANIQYF

size: once
D: NA
V: TRBV4-3
J: TRBJ1-2
CDR3: CASSQDRWTADYGYTF

size: NA
D: NA
V: TRBV3-1/TRBV3-2
J: TRBJ1-1
CDR3: CASSQDSTGLAFF

size: NA
D: NA
V: TRBV6-2/TRBV6-3
J: TRBJ1-2
CDR3: CASSSRGYTF